The rows below give T cell receptor beta chains drawn from one sample of a study of blood T cell repertoires in COVID-19. Here immunoSEQ multiplex PCR was the method, and the copy in TCRdb shows in-frame clones only, minus some. The sample has roughly 280,000 clones; around 86% are singletons. The sequencing sample was made of peripheral blood. These receptors originate from a man aged 50-59 years with acute or convalescent COVID-19. The CDR3 runs from the conserved cysteine through the conserved F or W. Fields, in order: V gene, clone size, CDR3 length, J gene, D gene, CDR3 protein, CDR3 DNA. D genes are given only for firm matches. Size tells how often a clone was seen (once, few, many) or the class of an expanded clone, and some rows leave it out.

V: TRBV12-1; size: .; length: 15; J: TRBJ2-7; D: .; CDR3: CASSPQGQASNEQYF; DNA: TGTGCCAGCAGCCCTCAGGGACAGGCGTCTAACGAGCAGTACTTC
V: TRBV9; size: .; length: 15; J: TRBJ1-4; D: .; CDR3: CASSVATGANEKLFF; DNA: TGTGCCAGCAGCGTAGCGACAGGTGCTAATGAAAAACTGTTTTTT
V: TRBV5-1; size: .; length: 14; J: TRBJ1-3; D: .; CDR3: CASSLGGQGNTIYF; DNA: TGCGCCAGCAGCTTGGGGGGCCAGGGAAACACCATATATTTT
V: TRBV19; size: .; length: 15; J: TRBJ1-1; D: .; CDR3: CASRREGFMNTEAFF; DNA: TGTGCCAGTAGGCGAGAGGGCTTCATGAACACTGAAGCTTTCTTT
V: TRBV5-5; size: .; length: 16; J: TRBJ1-5; D: .; CDR3: CASSLEVLGHNQPQHF; DNA: TGTGCCAGCAGCTTGGAGGTCTTGGGCCACAATCAGCCCCAGCATTTT
V: TRBV2; size: once; length: 14; J: TRBJ2-3; D: TRBD2; CDR3: CASSGLAAGDTQYF; DNA: TGTGCCAGCAGTGGACTAGCGGCTGGGGATACGCAGTATTTT
V: TRBV5-1; size: .; length: 14; J: TRBJ1-5; D: .; CDR3: CASSLEQGSQPQHF; DNA: TGCGCCAGCAGCTTGGAACAGGGTAGCCAGCCCCAGCATTTT
V: TRBV7-9; size: many; length: 13; J: TRBJ1-1; D: .; CDR3: CASSSNAQGVAFF; DNA: TGTGCCAGCAGTTCTAACGCTCAGGGTGTCGCTTTCTTT
V: TRBV7-9; size: once; length: 14; J: TRBJ2-5; D: TRBD2; CDR3: CASTTRDGRETQYF; DNA: TGTGCCAGCACAACCAGGGACGGGAGGGAGACCCAGTACTTC
V: TRBV2; size: .; length: 15; J: TRBJ2-3; D: .; CDR3: CASRDPGWFTDTQYF; DNA: TGTGCCAGCAGGGACCCGGGGTGGTTCACAGATACGCAGTATTTT
V: TRBV5-8; size: .; length: 15; J: TRBJ1-5; D: .; CDR3: CASSLAGGRYQPQHF; DNA: TGTGCCAGCAGCTTGGCGGGGGGCAGGTATCAGCCCCAGCATTTT
V: TRBV10-1; size: once; length: 13; J: TRBJ2-7; D: TRBD1; CDR3: CASSADRDYEQYF; DNA: TGCGCCAGCAGTGCGGACAGGGACTACGAGCAGTACTTC
V: TRBV19; size: once; length: 16; J: TRBJ1-3; D: .; CDR3: CASSIDQAYSGNTIYF; DNA: TGTGCCAGTAGTATAGATCAGGCTTACTCTGGAAACACCATATATTTT
V: TRBV19; size: .; length: 15; J: TRBJ1-2; D: TRBD1; CDR3: CASILRTGPGVSYTF; DNA: TGTGCCAGTATACTCCGGACAGGGCCCGGGGTAAGCTACACCTTC
V: TRBV18; size: .; length: 16; J: TRBJ2-2; D: .; CDR3: CASSPAQQGGLGELFF; DNA: TGTGCCAGCTCACCAGCACAACAGGGCGGACTCGGGGAGCTGTTTTTT
V: TRBV2; size: .; length: 12; J: TRBJ2-7; D: .; CDR3: CASTEGGYEQYF; DNA: TGTGCCAGCACTGAAGGAGGGTACGAGCAGTACTTC
V: TRBV18; size: .; length: 17; J: TRBJ1-1; D: TRBD1; CDR3: CASSQLGQVVSGAEAFF; DNA: TGTGCCAGCTCACAACTGGGACAGGTAGTGAGTGGGGCTGAAGCTTTCTTT
V: TRBV9; size: .; length: 17; J: TRBJ2-3; D: TRBD2; CDR3: CASSVGGGAPSTDTQYF; DNA: TGTGCCAGCAGCGTAGGCGGGGGAGCCCCTAGCACAGATACGCAGTATTTT
V: TRBV19; size: .; length: 17; J: TRBJ2-3; D: TRBD2; CDR3: CASSIDLRTSGVNTQYF; DNA: TGTGCCAGTAGTATCGACCTTCGGACTAGCGGGGTAAATACGCAGTATTTT
V: TRBV6-6; size: .; length: 12; J: TRBJ1-2; D: TRBD1; CDR3: CASIGGQKGYTF; DNA: TGTGCCAGTATTGGGGGACAGAAAGGCTACACCTTC